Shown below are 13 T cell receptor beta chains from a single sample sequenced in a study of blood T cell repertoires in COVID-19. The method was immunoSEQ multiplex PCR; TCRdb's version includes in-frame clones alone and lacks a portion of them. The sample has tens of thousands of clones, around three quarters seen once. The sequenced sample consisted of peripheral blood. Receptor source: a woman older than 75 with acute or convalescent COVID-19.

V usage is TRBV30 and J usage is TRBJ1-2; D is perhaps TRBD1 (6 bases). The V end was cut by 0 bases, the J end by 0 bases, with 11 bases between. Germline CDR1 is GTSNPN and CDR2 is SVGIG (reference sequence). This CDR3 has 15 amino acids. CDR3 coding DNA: TGTGCCTGGAGTGTAATAGGACAGCCTAACTATGGCTACACCTTC. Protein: CAWSVIGQPNYGYTF.

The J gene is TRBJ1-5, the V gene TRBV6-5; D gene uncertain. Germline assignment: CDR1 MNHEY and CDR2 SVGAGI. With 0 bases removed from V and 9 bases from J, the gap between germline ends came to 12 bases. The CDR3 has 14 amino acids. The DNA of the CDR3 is TGTGCCAGCAGTTACTCGCAGTCCTCAGGGCCCCAGCATTTT. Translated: CASSYSQSSGPQHF.

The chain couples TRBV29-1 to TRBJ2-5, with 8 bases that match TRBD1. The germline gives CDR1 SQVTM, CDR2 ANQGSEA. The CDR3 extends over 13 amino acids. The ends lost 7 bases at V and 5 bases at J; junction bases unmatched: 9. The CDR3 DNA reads TGCAGCGCCCGGACAGGGCTTCGGGAGACCCAGTACTTC. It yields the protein CSARTGLRETQYF. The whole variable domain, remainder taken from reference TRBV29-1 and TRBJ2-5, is SAVISQKPSRDICQRGTSLTIQCQVDSQVTMMFWYRQQPGQSLTLIATANQGSEATYESGFVIDKFPISRPNLTFSTLTVSNMSPEDSSIYLCSARTGLRETQYFGPGTRLLVL.

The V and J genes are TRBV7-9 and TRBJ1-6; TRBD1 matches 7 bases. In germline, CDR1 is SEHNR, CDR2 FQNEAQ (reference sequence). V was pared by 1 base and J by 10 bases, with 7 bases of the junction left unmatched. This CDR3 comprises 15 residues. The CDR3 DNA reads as TGTGCCAGCAGCTTAGGACAGGGAAGAAACTCACCCCTCCACTTT. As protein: CASSLGQGRNSPLHF.

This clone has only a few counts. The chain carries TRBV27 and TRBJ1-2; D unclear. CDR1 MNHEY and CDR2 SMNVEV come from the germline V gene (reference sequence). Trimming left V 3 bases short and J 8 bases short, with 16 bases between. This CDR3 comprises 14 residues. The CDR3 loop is CASSLTPAGWGYTF. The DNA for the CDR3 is TGTGCCAGCAGTTTGACCCCCGCAGGCTGGGGCTACACCTTC.

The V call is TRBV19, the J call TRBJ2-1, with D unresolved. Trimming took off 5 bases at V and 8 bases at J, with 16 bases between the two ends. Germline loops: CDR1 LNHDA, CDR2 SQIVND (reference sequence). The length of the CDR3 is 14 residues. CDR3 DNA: TGTGCCAGTAGTTCCCGGGTTCCAACCCATGAGCAGTTCTTC. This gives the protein CASSSRVPTHEQFF.

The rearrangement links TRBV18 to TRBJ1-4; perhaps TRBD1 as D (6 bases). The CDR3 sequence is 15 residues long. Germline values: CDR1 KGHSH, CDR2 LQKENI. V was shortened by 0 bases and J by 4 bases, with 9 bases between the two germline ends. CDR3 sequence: CASSPPRGYNEKLFF. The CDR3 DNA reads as TGTGCCAGCTCACCACCGAGGGGGTATAATGAAAAACTGTTTTTT.

The CDR3 DNA sequence: TGCAGCGTTAGCCAAGGAGGGGGACAGCAAATGAACACTGAAGCTTTCTTT. It specifies CSVSQGGGQQMNTEAFF. The chain recombines TRBV29-1 with TRBJ1-1, with 7 bases aligning to TRBD1. V was pared by 5 bases and J by 0 bases, with 15 bases of the junction left unmatched. In germline, CDR1 is SQVTM, CDR2 ANQGSEA. This CDR3 region has 17 residues.

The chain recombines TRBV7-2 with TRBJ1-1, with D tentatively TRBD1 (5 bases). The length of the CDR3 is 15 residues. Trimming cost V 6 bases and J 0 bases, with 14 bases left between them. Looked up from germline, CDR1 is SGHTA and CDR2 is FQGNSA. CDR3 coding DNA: TGTGCCAGCAGTTCGACAGACCTTATGAACACTGAAGCTTTCTTT. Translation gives CASSSTDLMNTEAFF.

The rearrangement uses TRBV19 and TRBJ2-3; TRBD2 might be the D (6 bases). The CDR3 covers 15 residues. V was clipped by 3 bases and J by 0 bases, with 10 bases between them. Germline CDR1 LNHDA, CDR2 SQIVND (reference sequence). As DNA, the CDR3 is TGTGCCAGTAGTATGAGCGGAGGGAGCACAGATACGCAGTATTTT. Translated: CASSMSGGSTDTQYF.

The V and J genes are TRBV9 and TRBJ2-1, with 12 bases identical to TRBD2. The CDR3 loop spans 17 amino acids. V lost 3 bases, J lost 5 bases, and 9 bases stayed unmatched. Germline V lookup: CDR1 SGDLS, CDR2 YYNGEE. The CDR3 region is CASSDSLGLAGNNEQFF. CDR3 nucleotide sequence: TGTGCCAGCAGCGACAGCCTCGGACTAGCGGGAAACAATGAGCAGTTCTTC.

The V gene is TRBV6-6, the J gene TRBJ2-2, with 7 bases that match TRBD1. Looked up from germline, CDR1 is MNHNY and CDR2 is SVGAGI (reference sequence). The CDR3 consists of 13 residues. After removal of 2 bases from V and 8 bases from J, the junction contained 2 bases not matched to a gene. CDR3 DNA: TGTGCCAGCAGTTACAGACAGGGAGGGGAGCTGTTTTTT. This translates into CASSYRQGGELFF.

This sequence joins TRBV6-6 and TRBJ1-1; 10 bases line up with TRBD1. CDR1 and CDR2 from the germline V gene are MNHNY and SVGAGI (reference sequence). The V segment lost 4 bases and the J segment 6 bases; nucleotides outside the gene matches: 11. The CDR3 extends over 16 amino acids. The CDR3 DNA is TGTGCCAGCAGTTTCGACAGGGGGCCCAGCGGCGCTGAAGCTTTCTTT. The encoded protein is CASSFDRGPSGAEAFF.